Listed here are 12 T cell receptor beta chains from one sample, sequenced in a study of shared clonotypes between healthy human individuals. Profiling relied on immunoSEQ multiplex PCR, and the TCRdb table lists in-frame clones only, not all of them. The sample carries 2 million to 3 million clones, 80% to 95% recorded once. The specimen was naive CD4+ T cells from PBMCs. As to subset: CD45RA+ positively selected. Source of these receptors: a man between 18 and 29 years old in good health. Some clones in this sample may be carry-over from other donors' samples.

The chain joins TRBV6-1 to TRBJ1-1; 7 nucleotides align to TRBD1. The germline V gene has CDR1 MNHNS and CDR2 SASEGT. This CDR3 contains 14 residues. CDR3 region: CATGAVIGDTEAFF. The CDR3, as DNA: TGTGCAACAGGGGCGGTCATTGGGGACACTGAAGCTTTCTTT.

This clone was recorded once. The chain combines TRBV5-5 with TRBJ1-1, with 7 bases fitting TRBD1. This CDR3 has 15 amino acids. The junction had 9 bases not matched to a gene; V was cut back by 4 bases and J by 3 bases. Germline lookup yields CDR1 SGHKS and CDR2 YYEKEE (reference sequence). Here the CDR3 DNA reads TGTGCCAGCAGCCCCAGGGTCGACAGGGACACTGAAGCTTTCTTT. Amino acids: CASSPRVDRDTEAFF.

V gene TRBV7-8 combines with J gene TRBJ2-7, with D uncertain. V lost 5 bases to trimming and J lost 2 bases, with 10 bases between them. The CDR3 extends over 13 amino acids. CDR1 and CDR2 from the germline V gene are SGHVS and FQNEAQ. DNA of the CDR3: TGTGCCAGCAGCCTAAGTTTCCCCTACGAGCAGTACTTC. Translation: CASSLSFPYEQYF.

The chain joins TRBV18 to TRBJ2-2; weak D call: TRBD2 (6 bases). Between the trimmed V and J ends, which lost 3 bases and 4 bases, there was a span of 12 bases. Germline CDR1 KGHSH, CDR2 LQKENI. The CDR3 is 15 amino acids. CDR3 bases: TGTGCCAGCTCACCCCGGGAGATAGTCACCGGGGAGCTGTTTTTT. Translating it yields CASSPREIVTGELFF.

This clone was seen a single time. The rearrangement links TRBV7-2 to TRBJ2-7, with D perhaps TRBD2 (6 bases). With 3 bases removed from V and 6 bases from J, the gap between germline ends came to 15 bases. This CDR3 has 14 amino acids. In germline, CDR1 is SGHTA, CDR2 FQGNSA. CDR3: CASSFNPAGSEQYF. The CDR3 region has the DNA TGTGCCAGCAGCTTTAATCCAGCGGGTTCCGAGCAGTACTTC.

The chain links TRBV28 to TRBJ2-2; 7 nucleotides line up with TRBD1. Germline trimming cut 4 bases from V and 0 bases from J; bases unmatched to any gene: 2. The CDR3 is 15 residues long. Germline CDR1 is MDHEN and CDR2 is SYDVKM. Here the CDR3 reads CASSSQGANTGELFF. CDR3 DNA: TGTGCCAGCAGTTCCCAGGGGGCGAACACCGGGGAGCTGTTTTTT.

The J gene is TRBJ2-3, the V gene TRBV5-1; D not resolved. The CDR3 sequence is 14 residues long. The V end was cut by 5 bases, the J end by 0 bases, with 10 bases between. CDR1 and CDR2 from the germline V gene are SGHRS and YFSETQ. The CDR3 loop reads CASRPVTSTDTQYF. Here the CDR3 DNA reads TGCGCCAGCAGGCCCGTCACTAGCACAGATACGCAGTATTTT.

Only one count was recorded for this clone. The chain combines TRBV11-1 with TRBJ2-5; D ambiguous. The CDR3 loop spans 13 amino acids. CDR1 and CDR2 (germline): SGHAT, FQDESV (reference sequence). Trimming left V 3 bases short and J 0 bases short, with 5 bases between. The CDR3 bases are TGTGCCAGCAGCTTCAGCTACCAAGAGACCCAGTACTTC. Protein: CASSFSYQETQYF.

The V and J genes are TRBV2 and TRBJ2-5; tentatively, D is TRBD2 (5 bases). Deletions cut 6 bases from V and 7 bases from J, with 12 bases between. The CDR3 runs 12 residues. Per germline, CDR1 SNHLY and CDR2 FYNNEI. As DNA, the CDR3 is TGTGCCAGCAGGAGGGTGTCAGGGACCCAGTACTTC. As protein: CASRRVSGTQYF.

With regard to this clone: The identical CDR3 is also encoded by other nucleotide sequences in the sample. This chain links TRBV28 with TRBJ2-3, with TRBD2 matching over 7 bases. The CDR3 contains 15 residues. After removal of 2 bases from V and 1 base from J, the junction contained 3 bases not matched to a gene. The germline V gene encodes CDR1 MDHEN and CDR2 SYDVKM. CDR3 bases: TGTGCCAGCAGTTTACCTAGCGGAGGCACAGATACGCAGTATTTT. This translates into CASSLPSGGTDTQYF.

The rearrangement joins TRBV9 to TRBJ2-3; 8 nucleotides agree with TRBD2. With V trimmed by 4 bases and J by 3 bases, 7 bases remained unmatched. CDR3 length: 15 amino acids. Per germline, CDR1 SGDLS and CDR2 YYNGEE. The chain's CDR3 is CASSPTAGVTDTQYF. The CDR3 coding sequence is TGTGCCAGCAGCCCTACAGCGGGAGTGACAGATACGCAGTATTTT.

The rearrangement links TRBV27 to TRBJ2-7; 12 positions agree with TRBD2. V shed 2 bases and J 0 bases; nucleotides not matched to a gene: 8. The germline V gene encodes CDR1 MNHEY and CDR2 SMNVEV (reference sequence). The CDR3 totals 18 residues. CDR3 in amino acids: CASSLVGTSGPYSYEQYF. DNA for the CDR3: TGTGCCAGCAGTTTAGTGGGGACTAGCGGGCCCTACTCCTACGAGCAGTACTTC.